This T cell receptor (beta chain) was observed in a study of technical replicates of blood from a few donors. Clones were read by immunoSEQ multiplex PCR, and TCRdb kept only the in-frame ones, dropping some. The table records about 83,000 clones, 96% of them present only once. Sequencing was done on a sample of T cells isolated from PBMCs. This TCR derives from a human donor in good health.

CDR3 in amino acids: CASRNRTGIHEQYF. As DNA, the CDR3 is TGTGCCAGCAGAAATAGGACAGGGATCCACGAGCAGTACTTC. This chain links TRBV2 with TRBJ2-7, with TRBD1 matching 8 bases. The CDR3 loop spans 14 amino acids. The germline V gene has CDR1 SNHLY and CDR2 FYNNEI. The ends lost 6 bases at V and 5 bases at J; junction bases unmatched: 9.